Following are 23 T cell receptor beta chains from one sample sequenced in a study of shared clonotypes between healthy human individuals. In the naive CD8 group, cells lacked CD45RO and were positively selected for CCR7, so terminally differentiated effector memory CD45RA+ cells were left out. Clones were sequenced by immunoSEQ multiplex PCR, and TCRdb holds only the in-frame ones, with some missing. The sample has about 680,000 clones; about 90% are singletons. The source material was naive CD8+ T cells sorted from blood. Receptors originate from a man aged 30-40 years in good health.

This clone was detected once. V usage is TRBV6-5 and J usage is TRBJ2-7; D perhaps matches TRBD1 (6 bases). CDR1 and CDR2 (germline): MNHEY, SVGAGI. The CDR3 extends over 14 amino acids. V was pared by 1 base and J by 2 bases, with 9 bases between. This CDR3 is CASSYYGQTYEQYF. The CDR3 DNA sequence: TGTGCCAGCAGTTACTACGGACAGACCTACGAGCAGTACTTC.

With respect to this clone: Its ends do not fully match the called genes, so a read error is possible. The chain employs TRBV27 and TRBJ1-1, with TRBD1 matching 8 bases. CDR1 and CDR2 from the germline V gene are MNHEY and SMNVEV (reference sequence). The CDR3 spans 15 residues. CDR3 sequence: CASSGDRGLNSEAFF. For the CDR3, the DNA is TGTGCCAGCAGCGGAGACAGGGGCCTGAACTCTGAAGCTTTCTTT.

This chain joins TRBV14 and TRBJ2-1; 12 nucleotides match TRBD2. Losses at the gene ends were 5 bases for V and 12 bases for J; bases not matched to a gene: 11. There are 15 residues in the CDR3. Germline-derived CDR1 and CDR2 are SGHDN and FVKESK. CDR3 DNA sequence: TGTGCCAGCAGCTCCTGGACTAGCGGGGTGGCTGCGCAGTTCTTC. This codes for CASSSWTSGVAAQFF.

The chain has TRBV19 and TRBJ2-6, with TRBD2 identical over 7 bases. This CDR3 spans 15 amino acids. Germline CDR1 and CDR2: LNHDA and SQIVND (reference sequence). V lost 4 bases, J lost 3 bases, and 3 bases stayed unmatched. The CDR3 reads CASSTVAGGANVLTF. As DNA, the CDR3 is TGTGCCAGTAGTACAGTAGCGGGTGGGGCCAACGTCCTGACTTTC.

This sequence joins TRBV19 and TRBJ2-7; D is possibly TRBD1 (5 bases). The germline V and J ends were trimmed by 2 bases and 3 bases, with 8 bases remaining between them. The CDR3 has 13 amino acids. The germline V gene has CDR1 LNHDA and CDR2 SQIVND (reference sequence). The CDR3 loop reads CASSIHRNYEQYF. The CDR3 coding sequence is TGTGCCAGTAGTATACACAGGAACTACGAGCAGTACTTC.

The gene calls are TRBV7-9 and TRBJ1-1; D ambiguous. This CDR3 is built from 12 residues. Germline loops: CDR1 SEHNR, CDR2 FQNEAQ (reference sequence). V was clipped by 5 bases and J by 6 bases, with 10 bases between them. CDR3 nucleotide sequence: TGTGCCAGCAGCGCTAATGGACCTGAAGCTTTCTTT. Translated: CASSANGPEAFF.

Of note for this clone: This CDR3 is also generated by other DNA sequences in the sample. The genes are TRBV7-9 and TRBJ2-3; D unclear. This CDR3 spans 13 amino acids. V lost 1 base and J lost 4, with 6 bases in between. The germline CDR1 and CDR2 sequences are SEHNR and FQNEAQ (reference sequence). The CDR3 sequence is CASSLEGADTQYF. In nucleotides, the CDR3 is TGTGCCAGCAGCTTAGAGGGTGCAGATACGCAGTATTTT. The full variable domain, in which reference TRBV7-9 and TRBJ2-3 provide the parts outside the CDR3, is DTGVSQNPRHKITKRGQNVTFRCDPISEHNRLYWYRQTLGQGPEFLTYFQNEAQLEKSRLLSDRFSAERPKGSFSTLEIQRTEQGDSAMYLCASSLEGADTQYFGPGTRLTVL.

The chain combines TRBV29-1 with TRBJ2-7, with D unresolved. In germline, CDR1 is SQVTM, CDR2 ANQGSEA. The CDR3 is 11 residues long. Trimming stripped 7 bases from V and 9 bases from J, with 16 bases between. CDR3: CSAHDTLGQYF. Written as DNA, the CDR3 is TGCAGCGCTCATGACACCCTAGGGCAGTACTTC.

This clone was seen more than once but under ten times. V gene TRBV7-8 combines with J gene TRBJ1-1; no firm D call. This CDR3 spans 14 amino acids. CDR1 SGHVS and CDR2 FQNEAQ come from the germline V gene. V gave up 1 base and J gave up 1 base, with 7 bases separating them. In DNA form, the CDR3 reads TGTGCCAGCAGCTTAGTTGGGGAGAACACTGAAGCTTTCTTT. It specifies CASSLVGENTEAFF.

Remarks on this clone: Other nucleotide sequences in the sample specify the same CDR3. This chain connects TRBV27 to TRBJ2-7; D is unresolved. Germline V gene data show CDR1 as MNHEY and CDR2 as SMNVEV (reference sequence). The CDR3 is 14 amino acids. Between the trimmed V and J ends, which lost 1 base and 6 bases, there was a span of 13 bases. The CDR3 nucleotides are TGTGCCAGCAGTTTATTGGGTCAAGGAAGCGAGCAGTACTTC. This sequence encodes CASSLLGQGSEQYF.

This chain uses TRBV4-1 with TRBJ2-1, with a weak D call TRBD1 (5 bases). The V and J ends lost 0 bases and 9 bases respectively, with 12 bases between them. Per germline, CDR1 MGHRA and CDR2 YSYEKL. The CDR3 sequence is 14 residues long. For the CDR3, the DNA is TGCGCCAGCAGCCAAGATAGGGGTCTCGGTGAGCAGTTCTTC. Amino acids: CASSQDRGLGEQFF.

The chain has TRBV27 and TRBJ2-7, with D hard to call. Trimming pared 3 bases from V and 0 bases from J, leaving 12 bases between. The CDR3 covers 15 residues. Germline CDR1 reads MNHEY; CDR2 reads SMNVEV (reference sequence). CDR3 region: CASSLIQDYSYEQYF. The CDR3 region has the DNA TGTGCCAGCAGTTTGATCCAGGATTACTCCTACGAGCAGTACTTC.

The chain recombines TRBV4-1 with TRBJ2-5, with unresolved D. Trimming took off 4 bases at V and 5 bases at J, with 14 bases between the two ends. Germline V gives CDR1 MGHRA, CDR2 YSYEKL. The CDR3 contains 14 residues. The chain's CDR3 is CASSPFTGQETQYF. The CDR3 nucleotides are TGCGCCAGCAGCCCCTTTACGGGTCAGGAGACCCAGTACTTC.

The chain uses TRBV6-5 and TRBJ2-7, with 8 bases aligning to TRBD1. The germline V gene encodes CDR1 MNHEY and CDR2 SVGAGI. The CDR3 covers 14 residues. V was clipped by 6 bases and J by 0 bases; unmatched bases: 4. The CDR3 reads CASSPTGGSYEQYF. For the CDR3, the DNA is TGTGCCAGCAGCCCCACAGGGGGCTCCTACGAGCAGTACTTC.

Of note for this clone: The same CDR3 arises from other DNA sequences in this sample as well. The chain combines TRBV11-2 with TRBJ2-3; TRBD2 aligns across 7 bases. V shed 0 bases, J shed 3 bases, and the junction held 0 bases outside the gene matches. The CDR3 spans 14 residues. Germline V CDR1 and CDR2: SGHAT, FQNNGV. The CDR3 spells CASSLEAGTDTQYF. The CDR3 DNA sequence: TGTGCCAGCAGCTTAGAAGCGGGGACAGATACGCAGTATTTT. The full variable domain, with the rest looked up from reference TRBV11-2 and TRBJ2-3, is EAGVAQSPRYKIIEKRQSVAFWCNPISGHATLYWYQQILGQGPKLLIQFQNNGVVDDSQLPKDRFSAERLKGVDSTLKIQPAKLEDSAVYLCASSLEAGTDTQYFGPGTRLTVL.

The chain uses TRBV6-6 and TRBJ2-1; possibly TRBD1 for D (6 bases). Between the trimmed V and J ends, which lost 0 bases and 3 bases, there was a span of 12 bases. This CDR3 has 16 residues. Germline V gene data show CDR1 as MNHNY and CDR2 as SVGAGI (reference sequence). CDR3 nucleotide sequence: TGTGCCAGCAGTTACTCCTTGGACAGTATCTACAATGAGCAGTTCTTC. Its translation: CASSYSLDSIYNEQFF.

V gene TRBV29-1 combines with J gene TRBJ2-5; the D is unclear. Trimming took off 6 bases at V and 3 bases at J, with 14 bases between the two ends. CDR1 is SQVTM and CDR2 is ANQGSEA in the germline V gene. The CDR3 extends over 13 amino acids. The CDR3 loop reads CSVLARKEETQYF. For the CDR3, the DNA is TGCAGCGTGCTGGCGCGGAAAGAAGAGACCCAGTACTTC.

The J gene is TRBJ2-1, the V gene TRBV9; 7 bases are shared with TRBD2. The CDR3 is made up of 17 amino acids. The V gene end was trimmed by 3 bases and the J gene end by 1 base; junction bases not matched to a gene: 10. Germline V CDR1 and CDR2: SGDLS, YYNGEE. The CDR3 loop is CASSDPMSGKSYNEQFF. For the CDR3, the DNA is TGTGCCAGCAGCGACCCAATGAGCGGGAAATCCTACAATGAGCAGTTCTTC.

J is TRBJ2-3 and V is TRBV7-8; 9 bases fit TRBD2. This CDR3 region has 15 residues. CDR1 is SGHVS, CDR2 FQNEAQ, per germline. V was clipped by 5 bases and J by 6 bases; unmatched bases: 9. In DNA, the CDR3 is TGTGCCAGCAGCCTACGACTAGCGGAGGCGGATACGCAGTATTTT. The encoded protein is CASSLRLAEADTQYF.

J is TRBJ2-1 and V is TRBV27; D unresolved. The CDR3 loop spans 15 amino acids. Trimming left V 0 bases short and J 0 bases short, with 6 bases between. Germline values: CDR1 MNHEY, CDR2 SMNVEV (reference sequence). CDR3 coding DNA: TGTGCCAGCAGTTTATCGTTGATCTCCTACAATGAGCAGTTCTTC. Encoded protein: CASSLSLISYNEQFF.

The chain has TRBV30 and TRBJ2-7; 9 bases agree with TRBD2. The CDR3 extends over 15 amino acids. After removal of 3 bases from V and 3 bases from J, the junction contained 9 bases not matched to a gene. CDR1 and CDR2 (germline): GTSNPN, SVGIG (reference sequence). CDR3 DNA: TGTGCCTGGAGCGGGGCGGGAGGGGAGCTCTACGAGCAGTACTTC. Its protein product is CAWSGAGGELYEQYF.

The V gene is TRBV11-2, the J gene TRBJ1-1; no definite D call. The germline V gene encodes CDR1 SGHAT and CDR2 FQNNGV. The CDR3 sequence is 17 residues long. V was pared by 4 bases and J by 0 bases, with 18 bases between. CDR3 nucleotide sequence: TGTGCCAGCAGCTCCCTGGCCCGGGAAGCGTTGAACACTGAAGCTTTCTTT. Translating gives CASSSLAREALNTEAFF.

V is TRBV11-2 and J is TRBJ2-7; 8 positions match TRBD1. J was trimmed by 7 bases and V by 3 bases; bases with no gene match: 11. The CDR3 spans 15 residues. Looked up from germline, CDR1 is SGHAT and CDR2 is FQNNGV. CDR3 protein: CASSFESGGFGEQYF. In DNA, the CDR3 is TGTGCCAGCAGCTTTGAGTCAGGGGGCTTTGGGGAGCAGTACTTC.